A selection of T cell receptor beta chains follows, all from one sample in a study of shared clonotypes between healthy human individuals. Method: immunoSEQ multiplex PCR; TCRdb's copy keeps in-frame clones and lacks some. The sample yields around 1.6 million clones, 95% to 99% seen once. The material sequenced was naive CD4+ T cells sorted from blood. All receptors derive from a man aged 25 to 40 in good health. The conserved cysteine and the conserved F or W are not part of the CDR3 here. Size is stated for part of the rows, as once, few or many counts, or as a class when the clone is expanded.

V gene	J gene	clone size	CDR3 protein
TRBV11-2	TRBJ2-7	-	ASRRGLGENEQY
TRBV15	TRBJ1-5	-	ATSRYGQGQGNQPQH
TRBV27	TRBJ2-2	-	ASSLGRPGQPRWGELF
TRBV6-1	TRBJ1-2	-	ASRQGSYGYT
TRBV29-1	TRBJ2-7	-	SVVRGNYEQY
TRBV27	TRBJ2-3	-	ASGSPDTQY
TRBV30	TRBJ2-5	-	ARTSGGETQY
TRBV6-5	TRBJ2-7	once	ASSYSTNSYEQY
TRBV19	TRBJ1-3	-	ASTVDRSSGNTIY
TRBV18	TRBJ1-5	-	ASSPGTGEYSNQPQH
TRBV19	TRBJ1-5	-	ASSVHRPSNQPQH
TRBV9	TRBJ2-1	-	ASNPGLAGYNEQF
TRBV5-1	TRBJ2-1	-	ASSLEGDRGARNEQF
TRBV19	TRBJ2-7	-	ASSTTSGRASEQY
TRBV28	TRBJ1-1	-	ASLRVNTEAF
TRBV7-9	TRBJ2-7	-	ASSLVFLRDRTSYEQY
TRBV7-8	TRBJ1-1	-	ASSLRGTGGRTEAF
TRBV2	TRBJ2-2	-	ASSGDSTGELF
TRBV5-4	TRBJ2-1	-	ASSLDKVKQF
TRBV9	TRBJ2-2	-	ASSVARYTGELF
TRBV7-6	TRBJ1-1	once	ASSPEGRRYTEAF
TRBV2	TRBJ2-5	-	ASKPPQETQY
TRBV11-2	TRBJ2-4	once	ASSLDRVDIQY
TRBV10-3	TRBJ2-1	-	AISALAGGPNEQF
TRBV27	TRBJ1-2	-	ASSRQGAGYT
TRBV28	TRBJ1-5	-	ASRPTGDSNQPQH
TRBV12-1	TRBJ1-5	-	ASSASREFSNQPQH
TRBV28	TRBJ2-7	once	ASRLALVGSAEQY
TRBV5-1	TRBJ2-1	-	ASSWRSTSGMVNSEQF
TRBV29-1	TRBJ2-7	-	SVYREPYEQY
TRBV21-1	TRBJ1-5	few	ASSAFRVQPQH
TRBV28	TRBJ2-7	-	ASSFKPGVSEQY
TRBV18	TRBJ2-7	-	ASSPGSRRAGEQY
TRBV2	TRBJ2-3	once	ASVGSARTDTQY
TRBV15	TRBJ1-2	-	ATSRVGQGDYGYT
TRBV6-1	TRBJ1-5	-	ASSEALYSNQPQH
TRBV6-5	TRBJ2-7	-	ASSFRPVSVYEQY
TRBV5-1	TRBJ2-1	-	ASWAGPSYNEQF
TRBV30	TRBJ2-7	-	ACTSRLHYEQY
TRBV20-1	TRBJ2-1	-	SAPETREQF
TRBV27	TRBJ1-2	-	ASSPDGPSGYT
TRBV10-3	TRBJ2-3	-	AISERLQGEVLTDTQY
TRBV7-9	TRBJ1-5	-	ASSLDGASGRGRDQPQH
TRBV6-5	TRBJ2-5	-	ASSYRVRGRGSQY
TRBV14	TRBJ2-3	-	ASSQDVGHTQY
TRBV27	TRBJ2-7	-	ASSRQGVDEQY
TRBV28	TRBJ2-1	-	ASSSPTGFAGAYNEQF
TRBV7-9	TRBJ2-1	-	ASSNGGLAGELNEQF
TRBV10-3	TRBJ2-7	-	AISDGGYEQY
TRBV5-6	TRBJ1-5	-	ASSIGTGGTNQPQH
TRBV7-8	TRBJ2-6	-	ASSLTNRGRSSGANVLT
TRBV5-6	TRBJ2-7	-	ASSHTEGRWYEQY
TRBV27	TRBJ2-6	-	ASLHSGANVLT
TRBV6-1	TRBJ2-3	-	ASTLDRGPTDTQY
TRBV4-1	TRBJ2-7	-	ASSQGLAAGKERSEQY
TRBV30	TRBJ1-2	-	AWSRRETGYT
TRBV5-1	TRBJ2-3	-	ASRGLERGDTQY
TRBV9	TRBJ1-1	-	ASSGHGTAGEAF